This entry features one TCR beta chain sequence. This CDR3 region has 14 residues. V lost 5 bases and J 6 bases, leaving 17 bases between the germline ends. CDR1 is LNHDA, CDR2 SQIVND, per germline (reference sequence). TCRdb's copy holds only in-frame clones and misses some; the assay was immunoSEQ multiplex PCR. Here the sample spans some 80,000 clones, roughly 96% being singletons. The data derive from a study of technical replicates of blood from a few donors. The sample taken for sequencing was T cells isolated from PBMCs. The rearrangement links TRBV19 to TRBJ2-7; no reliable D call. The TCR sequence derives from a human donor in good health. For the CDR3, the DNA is TGTGCCAGTAGTTATCTAGGAGTACTCTCCGAGCAGTACTTC. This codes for CASSYLGVLSEQYF.